These T cell receptor beta chains were read from a single sample in a study of cytomegalovirus exposure and HLA in healthy donors. This table comes from immunoSEQ multiplex PCR, and its TCRdb copy is limited to in-frame clones, with some not included. The sample has 150,000 to 200,000 clones, around 80% seen once; the top ten hold approximately 2%. Material: PBMCs. The receptors stem from a woman between 25 and 40 years old in good health and CMV-seronegative. The CDR3 runs from the conserved cysteine through the conserved F or W. Each record gives: clone size, J gene, V gene, D gene, CDR3 DNA, CDR3 protein. A D gene is named only where the DNA matches it firmly. Some rows have no size entry. The others give once, few or many, or a class for an expanded clone.

clone size: -; J gene: TRBJ1-1; V gene: TRBV5-4; D gene: -; CDR3 DNA: TGTGCCAGCAGCTTGACACCGAAGAACACTGAAGCTTTCTTT; CDR3 protein: CASSLTPKNTEAFF
clone size: -; J gene: TRBJ1-5; V gene: TRBV30; D gene: -; CDR3 DNA: TGTGCCTGGAATGGGCCAGATAGCAATCAGCCCCAGCATTTT; CDR3 protein: CAWNGPDSNQPQHF
clone size: once; J gene: TRBJ1-2; V gene: TRBV9; D gene: TRBD1; CDR3 DNA: TGTGCCAGCAGCGTAGGGACAGGGGGTGGCTACACCTTC; CDR3 protein: CASSVGTGGGYTF
clone size: -; J gene: TRBJ1-5; V gene: TRBV29-1; D gene: -; CDR3 DNA: TGCAGCGTTGTAGGGGGCAATCAGCCCCAGCATTTT; CDR3 protein: CSVVGGNQPQHF
clone size: -; J gene: TRBJ2-7; V gene: TRBV7-6; D gene: TRBD1; CDR3 DNA: TGTGCCAGCAGCCCAGGTGAGGGACAGGCCTACGAGCAGTACTTC; CDR3 protein: CASSPGEGQAYEQYF
clone size: -; J gene: TRBJ1-4; V gene: TRBV6-5; D gene: TRBD1; CDR3 DNA: TGTGCCAGCAGTTATTTCAAGGGGGCCCCTAATGAAAAACTGCTTTTT; CDR3 protein: CASSYFKGAPNEKLLF
clone size: -; J gene: TRBJ2-1; V gene: TRBV7-2; D gene: TRBD2; CDR3 DNA: TGTGCCAGCAGCTTAGCCCTAGCGGCATACAATGAGCAGTTCTTC; CDR3 protein: CASSLALAAYNEQFF
clone size: -; J gene: TRBJ2-3; V gene: TRBV6-5; D gene: TRBD2; CDR3 DNA: TGTGCCAGCAGTTACACAGCGGGGACGAGCACAGATACGCAGTATTTT; CDR3 protein: CASSYTAGTSTDTQYF
clone size: -; J gene: TRBJ1-5; V gene: TRBV7-6; D gene: TRBD1; CDR3 DNA: TGTGCCAGCAGCGAAGGCAGGGGGACTCAGCCCCAGCATTTT; CDR3 protein: CASSEGRGTQPQHF
clone size: -; J gene: TRBJ1-1; V gene: TRBV28; D gene: -; CDR3 DNA: TGTGCCAGCAGTGATTACTCCAGGGTGAACACTGAAGCTTTCTTT; CDR3 protein: CASSDYSRVNTEAFF
clone size: -; J gene: TRBJ1-3; V gene: TRBV30; D gene: TRBD1; CDR3 DNA: TGTGCCTGGAGTACGGGACAGTTCTCTGGAAACACCATATATTTT; CDR3 protein: CAWSTGQFSGNTIYF
clone size: -; J gene: TRBJ1-5; V gene: TRBV6-1; D gene: TRBD1; CDR3 DNA: TGTGCCAGCAGCCCCCGAGGACAGGGAAGTCAGCCCCAGCATTTT; CDR3 protein: CASSPRGQGSQPQHF
clone size: -; J gene: TRBJ1-6; V gene: TRBV18; D gene: TRBD1; CDR3 DNA: TGTGCCAGCTCACCACTGTCCTTTGGACAGGCTCGGGCGGATTCACCCCTCCACTTT; CDR3 protein: CASSPLSFGQARADSPLHF
clone size: -; J gene: TRBJ1-6; V gene: TRBV4-2; D gene: -; CDR3 DNA: TGTGCCAGCAGCCAAGAGTTCCAGGGAAGGCCCCTCCACTTT; CDR3 protein: CASSQEFQGRPLHF
clone size: -; J gene: TRBJ2-7; V gene: TRBV5-4; D gene: TRBD2; CDR3 DNA: TGTGCCAGCAGCCTGGCGGGGGGTAGGTACGAGCAGTACTTC; CDR3 protein: CASSLAGGRYEQYF
clone size: -; J gene: TRBJ2-1; V gene: TRBV5-1; D gene: TRBD1; CDR3 DNA: TGCGCCAGCAGCTTGGCCTACAGGGGTTCCTACAATGAGCAGTTCTTC; CDR3 protein: CASSLAYRGSYNEQFF
clone size: -; J gene: TRBJ2-1; V gene: TRBV5-1; D gene: -; CDR3 DNA: TGCGCCAGCAGCTTGGAGGCAGCGGAGTACAATGAGCAGTTCTTC; CDR3 protein: CASSLEAAEYNEQFF
clone size: once; J gene: TRBJ2-5; V gene: TRBV4-3; D gene: -; CDR3 DNA: TGCGCCAGCAGCCACGGACTTGTCCAAGAGACCCAGTACTTC; CDR3 protein: CASSHGLVQETQYF
clone size: few; J gene: TRBJ1-5; V gene: TRBV27; D gene: TRBD1; CDR3 DNA: TGTGCCAGCAGTTTAGGACAGGGTCGAGGGCAGCCCCAGCATTTT; CDR3 protein: CASSLGQGRGQPQHF
clone size: -; J gene: TRBJ2-5; V gene: TRBV11-2; D gene: -; CDR3 DNA: TGTGCCAGCAGCTTAGGAGGTTTTAGCGGACAAGAGACCCAGTACTTC; CDR3 protein: CASSLGGFSGQETQYF
clone size: -; J gene: TRBJ2-7; V gene: TRBV6-6; D gene: -; CDR3 DNA: TGTGCCAGCACACAGGTGGGCTACGAGCAGTACTTC; CDR3 protein: CASTQVGYEQYF
clone size: -; J gene: TRBJ2-1; V gene: TRBV9; D gene: -; CDR3 DNA: TGTGCCAGCAGCAGACTCGGGTACAATGAGCAGTTCTTC; CDR3 protein: CASSRLGYNEQFF
clone size: -; J gene: TRBJ1-2; V gene: TRBV30; D gene: -; CDR3 DNA: TGTGCCTGGAGTGTACAGGGTGGCTACACCTTC; CDR3 protein: CAWSVQGGYTF
clone size: -; J gene: TRBJ1-1; V gene: TRBV5-1; D gene: -; CDR3 DNA: TGCGCCAGCAGCTTGGGGGGCGCGAAGACTGAAGCTTTCTTT; CDR3 protein: CASSLGGAKTEAFF
clone size: -; J gene: TRBJ2-1; V gene: TRBV9; D gene: -; CDR3 DNA: TGTGCCAGCAGCGTAGGGGCGAGCTCCTACAATGAGCAGTTCTTC; CDR3 protein: CASSVGASSYNEQFF
clone size: -; J gene: TRBJ2-7; V gene: TRBV6-4; D gene: TRBD2; CDR3 DNA: TGTGCCAGCAGTGATCCGGGACTAGCGGGGCCCCAGAACGAGCAGTACTTC; CDR3 protein: CASSDPGLAGPQNEQYF
clone size: -; J gene: TRBJ2-7; V gene: TRBV4-2; D gene: -; CDR3 DNA: TGTGCCAGCAGCCAAATCGCGGGGGCCCCAGGGGAGCAGTACTTC; CDR3 protein: CASSQIAGAPGEQYF
clone size: -; J gene: TRBJ2-5; V gene: TRBV7-2; D gene: TRBD2; CDR3 DNA: TGTGCCAGCAGCTTAGGCGGGAGGCTCCGCTACGAGACCCAGTACTTC; CDR3 protein: CASSLGGRLRYETQYF